The table lists the clone carrying this T cell receptor (beta chain) with many counts. As yet, its antigen is unknown. TCRdb analysed the 5' RACE reads with MiXCR anew, one entry per CDR3 protein. The profile covers around 490,000 distinct CDR3 sequences, with under 5.5% appearing a single time and roughly 3.3% taken by the ten largest. V lost 2 bases to trimming and J lost 5 bases; unmatched junction nucleotides: 8. The length of the CDR3 is 16 residues. Germline CDR1 reads SGHRS; CDR2 reads YFSETQ. The data were obtained in a study of CD8 T cells in ankylosing spondylitis. General observations from the study: Ankylosing spondylitis blood appeared to be characterized by a TCR beta motif of about eight highly homologous variants. Peripheral blood samples showed relatively rare disease-linked clones, and these clones were CD8+.

Sample: blood, either unsorted or a sorted T cell fraction (not recorded which). The TCR originated in a male donor with ankylosing spondylitis. The J gene is TRBJ2-3, the V gene TRBV5-1; 10 bases align to TRBD2. In nucleotides, the CDR3 is TGCGCCAGCAGCTTTATCGGACTAGCGGAACTAGATACGCAGTATTTT. As protein: CASSFIGLAELDTQYF.